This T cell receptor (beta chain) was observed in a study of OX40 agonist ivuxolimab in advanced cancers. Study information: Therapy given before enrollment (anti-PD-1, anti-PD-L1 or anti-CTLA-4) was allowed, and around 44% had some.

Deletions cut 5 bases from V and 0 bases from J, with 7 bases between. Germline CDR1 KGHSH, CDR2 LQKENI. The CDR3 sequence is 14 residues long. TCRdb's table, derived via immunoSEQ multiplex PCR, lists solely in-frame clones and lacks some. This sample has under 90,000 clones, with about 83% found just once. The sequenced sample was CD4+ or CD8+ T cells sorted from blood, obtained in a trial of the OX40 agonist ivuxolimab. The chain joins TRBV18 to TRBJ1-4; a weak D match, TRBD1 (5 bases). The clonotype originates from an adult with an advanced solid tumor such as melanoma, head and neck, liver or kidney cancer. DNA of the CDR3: TGTGCCAGCTCATCGGGGGCAACTAATGAAAAACTGTTTTTT. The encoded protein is CASSSGATNEKLFF.